This T cell receptor (beta chain) derives from a study of graft-versus-host responses after intestinal transplantation. Study-level background: For approximately three years after anti-thymocyte globulin induction, all recipients took tacrolimus and steroids.

Data came from immunoSEQ multiplex PCR; TCRdb stores just in-frame clones and leaves some out. The sample has some 45,000 clones; roughly 90% are singletons. In germline, CDR1 is LGHNA, CDR2 YNFKEQ. The V and J ends lost 4 bases and 5 bases respectively, with 12 bases between them. The CDR3 loop spans 14 amino acids. Sequencing used PBMCs, obtained 524 days after transplant. V is TRBV4-2 and J is TRBJ1-5, with a weak D call TRBD1 (6 bases). The receptor's source is a human patient who received an intestinal transplant, so some T cells may come from the graft donor. The CDR3 DNA is TGTGCCAGCAGCCTAGGACAGTTGGATCAGCCCCAGCATTTT. Translated, it gives CASSLGQLDQPQHF.